Following are 24 T cell receptor beta chains from one sample sequenced in a study of vaccination effects on CD4 cells after COVID-19. Antigen specificity for these receptors is unknown. Pools of viral peptides were used by the ViraFEST assay to expand antigen-specific CD4+ T cells ahead of sequencing. Cultured cells yielded isolated CD4+ T cells after around 10 days. Generated by immunoSEQ multiplex PCR, the TCRdb table keeps only in-frame clones and is missing some. The data contain tens of thousands of clones, roughly 76% of them seen just once; the ten biggest clones take up roughly 2.4%. Sample: CD4+ T cells from PBMCs cultured with HCoV-229E spike peptides, taken before COVID-19 vaccination. The receptors stem from a human donor who received a COVID-19 vaccine.

The chain employs TRBV6-2 or TRBV6-3 and TRBJ2-5; 10 bases agree with TRBD2. Per germline, CDR1 MNHEY and CDR2 SVGEGT. The CDR3 has 15 amino acids. J gave up 5 bases and V 2 bases, and 5 bases lay outside the gene matches. CDR3 region: CASSYTGLASETQYF. The CDR3 DNA sequence: TGTGCCAGCAGTTACACGGGACTAGCGTCGGAGACCCAGTACTTC.

The chain joins TRBV6-5 to TRBJ2-5, with 9 bases identical to TRBD2. Germline loops: CDR1 MNHEY, CDR2 SVGAGI. The J segment lost 2 bases and the V segment lost 4 bases, leaving 2 bases of the junction unmatched. The CDR3 sequence is 14 residues long. The CDR3 nucleotides are TGTGCCAGCAGTTTTAGCGGGGGACAAGAGACCCAGTACTTC. Its translation is CASSFSGGQETQYF.

The gene calls are TRBV9 and TRBJ1-1; 9 positions match TRBD1. From germline, CDR1 is SGDLS and CDR2 YYNGEE. The V and J ends lost 4 bases and 7 bases, in that order; junction bases with no gene match: 14. CDR3 length: 16 residues. The CDR3 sequence: CASSTSWTGALHEAFF. In nucleotides, the CDR3 is TGTGCCAGCAGCACCTCCTGGACAGGGGCCCTCCATGAAGCTTTCTTT.

The V call is TRBV18, the J call TRBJ2-2, with D possibly matching TRBD1 (6 bases). This CDR3 region has 13 residues. The V end lost 3 bases, the J end lost 6 bases, and 8 bases lay between the germline ends. Germline V gene lookup returns CDR1 KGHSH and CDR2 LQKENI. The CDR3 loop reads CASSPRGAGELFF. For the CDR3, the DNA is TGTGCCAGCTCACCCAGGGGTGCCGGGGAGCTGTTTTTT.

The chain joins TRBV24-1 to TRBJ1-1, with 7 nucleotides matching TRBD1. CDR1 KGHDR and CDR2 SFDVKD come from the germline V gene. This CDR3 is 13 amino acids long. Trimming removed 4 bases from V and 11 bases from J; junction bases left unmatched: 9. The CDR3 DNA reads TGTGCCACCAGTGACCCGGGACAGCAAAGGGCTTTCTTT. It is translated as CATSDPGQQRAFF.

The rearrangement links TRBV4-3 to TRBJ1-5; D gene unclear. Trimming removed 0 bases from V and 4 bases from J, with 7 bases in between. This CDR3 has 14 amino acids. Germline V CDR1 and CDR2: LGHNA, YSLEER. The CDR3 is CASSQESENQPQHF. The DNA of the CDR3 is TGCGCCAGCAGCCAAGAAAGTGAGAATCAGCCCCAGCATTTT.

The chain combines TRBV3-1 (or the pseudogene TRBV3-2) with TRBJ1-2; D uncertain. Trimming removed 5 bases at V and 3 bases at J, with 16 bases between. Germline CDR1 LGHDT, CDR2 YNNKEL (reference sequence). The CDR3 has 15 residues. The CDR3 DNA follows: TGTGCCAGCAGCATTACGGCCGCCTCGTACTATGGCTACACCTTC. Its translation: CASSITAASYYGYTF.

The chain employs TRBV5-1 and TRBJ2-3, with D unclear. The CDR3 consists of 15 residues. V was trimmed by 1 base and J by 2 bases, leaving 11 bases between them. CDR1 is SGHRS, CDR2 YFSETQ, per germline. The CDR3 DNA reads TGCGCCAGCAGCTTGTATACGAGTGACACAGATACGCAGTATTTT. Translating it yields CASSLYTSDTDTQYF.

The chain is built from TRBV6-5 and TRBJ1-3; 7 nucleotides match TRBD1. CDR1 is MNHEY, CDR2 SVGAGI, per germline. V lost 4 bases to trimming and J lost 13 bases; unmatched junction nucleotides: 13. This CDR3 is 14 amino acids long. CDR3 DNA sequence: TGTGCCAGCAGTTCTCCGGGACAGCGGTCCGGGATATATTTT. Translating it yields CASSSPGQRSGIYF.

This chain links TRBV19 with TRBJ2-2; maybe TRBD2 (5 bases). Deletions cut 3 bases from V and 2 bases from J, with 10 bases between. Per the germline V gene, CDR1 is LNHDA and CDR2 is SQIVND (reference sequence). The CDR3 is 15 amino acids. The CDR3 DNA sequence: TGTGCCAGTAGTATCCAACTAGTCAACACCGGGGAGCTGTTTTTT. Its protein is CASSIQLVNTGELFF.

The chain recombines TRBV5-1 with TRBJ1-5, with no clear D. The ends were cut back, 5 bases at V and 0 bases at J, with 6 bases in the middle. CDR1 SGHRS and CDR2 YFSETQ come from the germline V gene. This CDR3 comprises 13 residues. The CDR3 protein is CASRRDSNQPQHF. Here the CDR3 DNA reads TGCGCCAGCAGACGGGATAGCAATCAGCCCCAGCATTTT. Combining the CDR3 with reference TRBV5-1 and TRBJ1-5 gives the whole variable domain KAGVTQTPRYLIKTRGQQVTLSCSPISGHRSVSWYQQTPGQGLQFLFEYFSETQRNKGNFPGRFSGRQFSNSRSEMNVSTLELGDSALYLCASRRDSNQPQHFGDGTRLSIL.

The sample holds a few counts of this clone. V usage is TRBV6-5 and J usage is TRBJ2-7; TRBD2 matches 11 bases. The germline V gene has CDR1 MNHEY and CDR2 SVGAGI. V shed 6 bases and J 5 bases; nucleotides not matched to a gene: 6. The CDR3 contains 14 residues. The CDR3 DNA is TGTGCCAGCAGCCCGGGACTAGCGGCTCACGAGCAGTACGTC. Its protein is CASSPGLAAHEQYV.

J is TRBJ2-3 and V is TRBV6-5; D is unclear. The CDR3 consists of 16 residues. Germline lookup yields CDR1 MNHEY and CDR2 SVGAGI. V lost 0 bases to trimming and J lost 6 bases, with 16 bases between them. The CDR3 sequence: CASSYSKSQVGDTQYF. CDR3 nucleotides: TGTGCCAGCAGTTACTCTAAGTCCCAGGTGGGGGATACGCAGTATTTT.

The chain uses TRBV27 and TRBJ1-1, with a tentative D call TRBD1 (5 bases). There are 12 residues in the CDR3. Deletions cut 5 bases from V and 11 bases from J, with 15 bases between. The germline V gene has CDR1 MNHEY and CDR2 SMNVEV (reference sequence). In DNA form, the CDR3 reads TGTGCCAGCAGTCGGAGTGGGGGTTGGGCTTTCTTT. Residues: CASSRSGGWAFF.

This clone has just a few counts. This rearrangement joins TRBV29-1 to TRBJ2-3, with D possibly matching TRBD2 (6 bases). CDR3 length: 13 amino acids. The germline gives CDR1 SQVTM, CDR2 ANQGSEA. V was clipped by 1 base and J by 6 bases, with 11 bases between them. CDR3 coding DNA: TGCAGCGTTGAAGGCGGAGGGAAGGATACGCAGTATTTT. It translates to CSVEGGGKDTQYF.

This clone came up once. The chain combines TRBV18 with TRBJ1-5, with TRBD1 as a possible D gene (5 bases). V dropped 5 bases and J dropped 5 bases, with 16 bases sitting between them. The CDR3 is made up of 15 amino acids. Per germline, CDR1 KGHSH and CDR2 LQKENI. The CDR3 region has the DNA TGTGCCAGCTCATTGTATGGGGCTAGAGATCAGCCCCAGCATTTT. Translated: CASSLYGARDQPQHF.

The V gene is TRBV24-1, the J gene TRBJ2-5; 7 nucleotides match TRBD1. J lost 4 bases, V lost 4 bases, and 5 bases had no gene match. Germline V gives CDR1 KGHDR, CDR2 SFDVKD. This CDR3 comprises 14 residues. This chain's CDR3 is CATSDPTGRETQYF. The CDR3 nucleotides read TGTGCCACCAGTGACCCGACAGGGAGAGAGACCCAGTACTTC.

V usage is TRBV6-6 and J usage is TRBJ1-1; D is unclear. The V end was cut by 8 bases, the J end by 8 bases, with 12 bases between. Germline CDR1 MNHNY, CDR2 SVGAGI (reference sequence). The CDR3 is 11 residues long. The DNA for the CDR3 is TGTGCCAGCCAGTTTGGGATAGAAGCTTTCTTT. It specifies CASQFGIEAFF.

The chain is built from TRBV5-6 and TRBJ2-2; D possibly corresponds to TRBD1 (5 bases). This CDR3 is 13 amino acids long. Germline V gene sequence: CDR1 SGHDT, CDR2 YYEEEE. Trimming shortened V by 6 bases and J by 3 bases, and 9 bases separated the two germline ends. The CDR3 DNA reads TGTGCCAGCAAGCGCAGGGACACCGGGGAGCTGTTTTTT. As protein: CASKRRDTGELFF.

This sequence joins TRBV6-2 or TRBV6-3 and TRBJ1-2, with TRBD1 matching 12 bases. Germline V gene sequence: CDR1 MNHEY, CDR2 SVGEGT. This CDR3 is 13 amino acids long. Trimming removed 2 bases from V and 10 bases from J; junction bases left unmatched: 2. The CDR3 sequence: CASSYRDRGLYTF. The CDR3 region has the DNA TGTGCCAGCAGTTACCGGGACAGGGGGCTCTACACCTTC.

To note about this clone: One junction end does not reproduce the germline sequence, and a read error may be involved. The chain has TRBV2 and TRBJ2-3, with 11 bases matching TRBD2. Germline V CDR1 and CDR2: SNHLY, FYNNEI. The CDR3 runs to 13 residues. CDR3 coding DNA: TGTGCCAGCAGTAACGCCTGGGGGCTAGCGGGGGGATTT. It is translated as CASSNAWGLAGGF.

The chain links TRBV5-8 to TRBJ2-4; 13 bases align to TRBD2. J was trimmed by 9 bases and V by 2 bases; bases with no gene match: 8. The germline V gene has CDR1 SGHTS and CDR2 YDEGEE. CDR3 size: 16 residues. The CDR3 nucleotides read TGTGCCAGCAGCTTAACAGGGACTAGCGGGGTGGGCATTCAGTACTTC. It codes for CASSLTGTSGVGIQYF.

With respect to this clone: In the same sample, other DNA sequences code for this CDR3. The gene calls are TRBV27 and TRBJ2-5; 10 nucleotides align to TRBD1. This CDR3 spans 13 amino acids. CDR1 and CDR2 (germline): MNHEY, SMNVEV (reference sequence). The V segment lost 5 bases and the J segment 4 bases; nucleotides outside the gene matches: 1. The chain's CDR3 is CASSRDRGETQYF. The CDR3 nucleotides are TGTGCCAGCAGTCGGGACAGGGGAGAGACCCAGTACTTC.

The chain carries TRBV7-2 and TRBJ1-2; 9 bases line up with TRBD1. V was clipped by 4 bases and J by 5 bases; unmatched bases: 8. The CDR3 covers 15 residues. Germline CDR1 reads SGHTA; CDR2 reads FQGNSA. The CDR3 DNA reads TGTGCCAGCAGCTATAAACTAGGACAGGGGTATGGCTACACCTTC. Translation: CASSYKLGQGYGYTF.